Sequencing of this T cell receptor (beta chain) was carried out in a study of cytomegalovirus exposure and HLA in healthy donors. V was pared by 7 bases and J by 4 bases, with 9 bases of the junction left unmatched. Germline values: CDR1 SQVTM, CDR2 ANQGSEA. This CDR3 is 13 amino acids long. 60 Vbeta and 13 Jbeta primers were used in PCR. This table comes from immunoSEQ multiplex PCR, and its TCRdb copy is limited to in-frame clones, with some not included. The sample table includes some 52,000 clones. This TCR came from a woman aged 60 to 75 in good health and CMV-seropositive. The chain is built from TRBV29-1 and TRBJ2-7; 8 bases are shared with TRBD1. The sample consisted of PBMCs. The CDR3 reads CSDLTGEKYEQYF. Written as DNA, the CDR3 is TGCAGCGACCTGACAGGGGAAAAATACGAGCAGTACTTC.